These 20 T cell receptor beta chains share one sample of origin, sequenced in a study of T-cell memory formation after mild COVID-19. TCRdb analysed the 5' RACE reads with MiXCR anew, one entry per CDR3 protein. The table has around 200,000 distinct CDR3 sequences, roughly 27% seen once; the top ten hold over 9.5%. Sequencing was carried out using PBMCs or a T cell subset sorted from them (not recorded which). These receptors originate from an adult woman who had mild COVID-19 (a few samples of this study predate the infection). Cell type and time point are not known.

This clonotype occurred a few times. This chain connects TRBV10-3 to TRBJ2-3; TRBD2 matches 12 bases. CDR3 length equals 15 residues. V dropped 4 bases and J dropped 4; count of bases not matched to a gene: 3. Germline-derived CDR1 and CDR2 are ENHRY and SYGVKD. The CDR3 protein is CAISGLAGASDTQYF. The CDR3, as DNA: TGTGCCATCAGTGGACTAGCGGGGGCCTCAGATACGCAGTATTTT.

This clonotype was seen only a few times. This chain joins TRBV4-2 and TRBJ1-1; TRBD1 might be the D (6 bases). V was shortened by 0 bases and J by 1 base, with 9 bases between the two germline ends. CDR1 is LGHNA, CDR2 YNFKEQ, per germline. The CDR3 has 15 residues. The CDR3, as DNA: TGTGCCAGCAGCCAAGAGCGGGGGCAGAACACTGAAGCTTTCTTT. It specifies CASSQERGQNTEAFF.

The rearrangement uses TRBV3-1 and TRBJ1-1, with no clear D. V lost 4 bases to trimming and J lost 7 bases, with 19 bases between them. Germline V gene sequence: CDR1 LGHDT, CDR2 YNNKEL (reference sequence). This CDR3 has 15 amino acids. CDR3 sequence: CASSPLSGFKDEAFF. DNA for the CDR3: TGTGCCAGCAGCCCGCTAAGTGGATTTAAGGATGAAGCTTTCTTT.

This clonotype showed up just a few times. The gene calls are TRBV11-3 and TRBJ1-3; D gene uncertain. The CDR3 contains 16 residues. Germline loops: CDR1 SGHNT, CDR2 YENEEA. V shed 2 bases and J shed 0 bases, with 11 bases lying between them. This CDR3 reads CASSLPDQLSGNTIYF. Here the CDR3 DNA reads TGTGCCAGCAGCTTACCGGATCAGCTCTCTGGAAACACCATATATTTT.

CDR3 region: CASSYSTSGQETQYF. The CDR3 bases are TGTGCCAGCAGTTACTCGACTAGCGGACAAGAGACCCAGTACTTC. The chain combines TRBV6-5 with TRBJ2-5; TRBD2 matches 9 bases. The CDR3 totals 15 residues. CDR1 is MNHEY, CDR2 SVGAGI, per germline. V was pared by 0 bases and J by 2 bases, with 1 base of the junction left unmatched.

In this sample, this clonotype turned up a few times. The chain couples TRBV12-3 or TRBV12-4 to TRBJ1-3; D is perhaps TRBD1 (5 bases). CDR3 length: 17 amino acids. The V end was cut by 4 bases, the J end by 1 base, with 17 bases between. The CDR3 loop reads CASSSGTWLRSGNTIYF. CDR3 nucleotides: TGTGCCAGCAGTTCCGGGACCTGGCTTCGATCTGGAAACACCATATATTTT.

The J gene is TRBJ1-6, the V gene TRBV7-9, with 7 bases aligning to TRBD1. CDR1 SEHNR and CDR2 FQNEAQ come from the germline V gene (reference sequence). The CDR3 spans 16 residues. J gave up 7 bases and V 5 bases, and 11 bases lay outside the gene matches. This CDR3 is CASSTRAGTVNSPLHF. CDR3 DNA: TGTGCCAGCAGCACGAGGGCCGGGACAGTAAATTCACCCCTCCACTTT.

This chain connects TRBV14 to TRBJ2-7; weak D call: TRBD2 (6 bases). V was shortened by 4 bases and J by 5 bases, with 15 bases between the two germline ends. In germline, CDR1 is SGHDN, CDR2 FVKESK. The CDR3 contains 14 residues. DNA of the CDR3: TGTGCCAGCAGCCCCACCTGGGGGGTCAACGAGCAGTACTTC. This codes for CASSPTWGVNEQYF.

A few counts support this clonotype. This sequence joins TRBV5-1 and TRBJ2-3; maybe TRBD2 (5 bases). CDR1 is SGHRS and CDR2 is YFSETQ in the germline V gene. This CDR3 is built from 15 residues. Between the trimmed V and J ends, which lost 7 bases and 7 bases, there was a span of 22 bases. The CDR3 loop is CASFMDFSPGNTQYF. CDR3 nucleotide sequence: TGCGCCAGCTTCATGGACTTTTCTCCGGGGAATACGCAGTATTTT.

The J gene is TRBJ2-3, the V gene TRBV4-3, with TRBD2 matching over 13 bases. CDR1 and CDR2 (germline): LGHNA, YSLEER. V shed 1 base and J 5 bases; nucleotides not matched to a gene: 9. The CDR3 is 18 amino acids. CDR3 DNA: TGCGCCAGCAGCCAAGGCCTTACTAGCGGGAGGGCCATAGATACGCAGTATTTT. The encoded protein is CASSQGLTSGRAIDTQYF.

This clonotype has only a few counts. The rearrangement links TRBV7-2 to TRBJ2-1, with 9 bases identical to TRBD2. V dropped 5 bases and J dropped 12; count of bases not matched to a gene: 23. This CDR3 is 18 amino acids long. The germline gives CDR1 SGHTA, CDR2 FQGNSA. The CDR3 loop is CASSPNPVWRGGIRGQFF. The CDR3 bases are TGTGCCAGCAGCCCCAATCCGGTTTGGCGGGGGGGTATAAGGGGGCAGTTCTTC.

The genes are TRBV20-1 and TRBJ1-2; tentative D call: TRBD1 (5 bases). V shed 0 bases and J shed 1 base, with 12 bases lying between them. Germline V gene data show CDR1 as DFQATT and CDR2 as SNEGSKA (reference sequence). The CDR3 extends over 15 amino acids. CDR3 sequence reads: CSARDHRDGNYGYTF. For the CDR3, the DNA is TGCAGTGCTAGAGATCATCGGGACGGTAACTATGGCTACACCTTC.

V usage is TRBV12-3 or TRBV12-4 and J usage is TRBJ2-7, with D perhaps assigned TRBD1 or TRBD2 (5 bases each). The CDR3 runs to 11 residues. Deletions cut 6 bases from V and 9 bases from J, with 12 bases between. Here the CDR3 DNA reads TGTGCCAGCAGCCCTGGGACGAGGCAGTACTTC. Translation: CASSPGTRQYF.

This clonotype was counted a few times. The V gene is TRBV20-1, the J gene TRBJ2-3; TRBD2 aligns across 15 bases. Trimming took 4 bases from V and 4 from J; bases not matched to a gene: 12. The CDR3 extends over 18 amino acids. Germline lookup yields CDR1 DFQATT and CDR2 SNEGSKA (reference sequence). CDR3 sequence reads: CSATSLGLAGGPSDTQYF. DNA for the CDR3: TGCAGTGCTACCTCACTTGGACTAGCGGGAGGGCCTTCAGATACGCAGTATTTT.

The rearrangement uses TRBV10-3 and TRBJ1-3, with D unresolved. The length of the CDR3 is 16 residues. CDR1 ENHRY and CDR2 SYGVKD come from the germline V gene. Trimming took off 3 bases at V and 0 bases at J, with 12 bases between the two ends. CDR3 sequence (DNA): TGTGCCATCAGTGAAAGAGACACAAGCTCTGGAAACACCATATATTTT. It translates to CAISERDTSSGNTIYF.

This clonotype was seen ten or more times. This chain connects TRBV7-3 to TRBJ2-1, with D tentatively TRBD2 (6 bases). This CDR3 comprises 16 residues. Trimming stripped 1 base from V and 2 bases from J, with 12 bases between. Germline V gene sequence: CDR1 SGHTA, CDR2 FQGTGA. The CDR3 loop reads CASSLRAGTAYNEQFF. The CDR3 DNA reads TGTGCCAGCAGCTTAAGGGCGGGGACTGCCTACAATGAGCAGTTCTTC.

This clonotype was observed once. This chain links TRBV20-1 with TRBJ2-1; 10 bases are shared with TRBD1. This CDR3 is built from 16 residues. Germline-derived CDR1 and CDR2 are DFQATT and SNEGSKA (reference sequence). V lost 4 bases to trimming and J lost 6 bases; unmatched junction nucleotides: 12. The CDR3 coding sequence is TGCAGTGCTACGGTGTGGGGACAGGGGAATACCAATGAGCAGTTCTTC. Its translation: CSATVWGQGNTNEQFF.

This clonotype was seen a few times. The chain joins TRBV27 to TRBJ1-6, with D perhaps TRBD1 (5 bases). Germline lookup yields CDR1 MNHEY and CDR2 SMNVEV (reference sequence). This CDR3 has 15 amino acids. The V end was cut by 5 bases, the J end by 4 bases, with 12 bases between. CDR3 DNA sequence: TGTGCCAGCAGTCCAAGGCGGGGGTATAATTCACCCCTCCACTTT. It encodes CASSPRRGYNSPLHF.

This clonotype came up a few times. The J gene is TRBJ1-2, the V gene TRBV5-4; TRBD1 matches at 11 bases. Germline V gene lookup returns CDR1 SGHNT and CDR2 YYREEE (reference sequence). The CDR3 has 14 amino acids. J was trimmed by 10 bases and V by 2 bases; bases with no gene match: 7. The CDR3 sequence is CASSFGRTGGVYTF. CDR3 nucleotides: TGTGCCAGCAGCTTCGGCAGGACAGGGGGCGTCTACACCTTC. The full variable domain, its missing parts supplied by reference TRBV5-4 and TRBJ1-2, is ETGVTQSPTHLIKTRGQQVTLRCSSQSGHNTVSWYQQALGQGPQFIFQYYREEENGRGNFPPRFSGLQFPNYSSELNVNALELDDSALYLCASSFGRTGGVYTFGSGTRLTVV.

This clonotype was seen repeatedly, ten times or more. The chain employs TRBV12-3 or TRBV12-4 and TRBJ2-7; D unresolved. This CDR3 comprises 15 residues. This CDR3 reads CASARILSYPNEQYF. CDR3 sequence (DNA): TGTGCTTCAGCTCGGATTTTGTCGTACCCCAACGAGCAGTACTTC.